Listed here are 29 T cell receptor beta chains from one sample, sequenced in a study of T cells after yellow fever vaccination. TCRdb itself ran the 5' RACE reads through MiXCR, one entry per CDR3 protein. In the table there are 250,000 or so distinct CDR3 sequences, around 3.5% of which are singletons. Sequences were derived from PBMCs, sampled 15 days after the yellow fever booster vaccination. Source of these receptors: a man aged 18 to 30 who received the YFV17D yellow fever vaccine.

In this sample, this clonotype turned up many times. The chain employs TRBV20-1 and TRBJ2-3; 7 bases are shared with TRBD2. This CDR3 spans 14 amino acids. Germline CDR1 reads DFQATT; CDR2 reads SNEGSKA (reference sequence). The J segment lost 0 bases and the V segment lost 6 bases, leaving 6 bases of the junction unmatched. The CDR3 protein is CSARKRGSTDTQYF. As DNA, the CDR3 is TGCAGTGCCAGGAAGCGGGGAAGCACAGATACGCAGTATTTT.

This clonotype was counted at least ten times. The chain employs TRBV20-1 and TRBJ2-5, with 7 bases matching TRBD1. The CDR3 has 13 amino acids. Germline loops: CDR1 DFQATT, CDR2 SNEGSKA (reference sequence). With 6 bases clipped from V and 4 bases from J, the junction kept 8 bases outside the gene matches. Written as DNA, the CDR3 is TGCAGTGCCTTCCGGACAGGTGGAGAGACCCAGTACTTC. Translation: CSAFRTGGETQYF.

This clonotype was seen repeatedly, ten times or more. At one of its ends the junction is not consistent with the germline gene, which may arise from a read error. This chain joins TRBV18 and TRBJ2-3; no clear D. This CDR3 contains 15 residues. Looked up from germline, CDR1 is KGHSH and CDR2 is LQKENI. The CDR3 nucleotides are TGTGCCAGCTCACCATCTTCCAGCAGAACAGATATGCAGTATTTT. Protein product: CASSPSSSRTDMQYF. Filled out from reference TRBV18 and TRBJ2-3, the complete variable domain reads NAGVMQNPRHLVRRRGQEARLRCSPMKGHSHVYWYRQLPEEGLKFMVYLQKENIIDESGMPKERFSAEFPKEGPSILRIQQVVRGDSAAYFCASSPSSSRTDMQYFGPGTRLTVL.

This clonotype was counted many times. V is TRBV4-3 and J is TRBJ2-3; D not resolved. Per the germline V gene, CDR1 is LGHNA and CDR2 is YSLEER. V was cut by 0 bases and J by 3 bases, with 19 bases left in between. There are 18 residues in the CDR3. CDR3 amino acids: CASSQEVGPPRKTDTQYF. The CDR3 DNA sequence: TGCGCCAGCAGCCAAGAGGTCGGACCCCCGCGAAAAACAGATACGCAGTATTTT.

Points on this clonotype: A read error may be the cause here, since a much bigger clone is one base away. This CDR3 fails to terminate in the conserved phenylalanine or tryptophan, so it likely reflects a read error. J is TRBJ2-1 and V is TRBV12-3 or TRBV12-4, with TRBD2 identical over 9 bases. V was pared by 3 bases and J by 1 base, with 16 bases of the junction left unmatched. This CDR3 has 20 residues. The CDR3 loop is CASSLRRGGLRVRSYNEQFS. As DNA, the CDR3 is TGTGCCAGCAGTTTGCGGCGGGGGGGATTGAGGGTAAGGTCCTACAATGAGCAGTTCTCC.

This sequence joins TRBV5-6 and TRBJ2-5; D call uncertain. The CDR3 sequence is 14 residues long. Per the germline V gene, CDR1 is SGHDT and CDR2 is YYEEEE. Trimming removed 3 bases at V and 2 bases at J, with 11 bases between. The CDR3 spells CASSWDDGQETQYF. In DNA form, the CDR3 reads TGTGCCAGCAGCTGGGATGACGGACAAGAGACCCAGTACTTC.

This clonotype was counted many times. This rearrangement joins TRBV7-2 to TRBJ1-1, with no clear D. CDR3 size: 15 residues. CDR1 is SGHTA, CDR2 FQGNSA, per germline. V gave up 5 bases and J gave up 1 base, with 14 bases separating them. CDR3 amino acids: CASSPRGSENTEAFF. For the CDR3, the DNA is TGTGCCAGCAGCCCCCGGGGATCAGAGAACACTGAAGCTTTCTTT.

This clonotype has at least ten counts. The V call is TRBV12-3 or TRBV12-4, the J call TRBJ2-5; D not certain. Trimming pared 7 bases from V and 5 bases from J, leaving 11 bases between. The CDR3 spans 12 residues. In nucleotides, the CDR3 is TGTGCCAGCACAACCCTCCTGGAGACCCAGTACTTC. Protein sequence: CASTTLLETQYF.

This clonotype appeared many times. The chain uses TRBV4-1 and TRBJ2-1, with 10 bases fitting TRBD2. The CDR3 has 16 amino acids. Germline assignment: CDR1 MGHRA and CDR2 YSYEKL. J gave up 5 bases and V 0 bases, and 4 bases lay outside the gene matches. This chain's CDR3 is CASSQDSGGRNNEQFF. DNA of the CDR3: TGCGCCAGCAGCCAAGATAGCGGGGGGAGGAACAATGAGCAGTTCTTC.

This clonotype was detected ten times or more. The chain uses TRBV30 and TRBJ2-1, with D perhaps TRBD1 (5 bases). Germline V gives CDR1 GTSNPN, CDR2 SVGIG (reference sequence). V lost 3 bases and J lost 10, with 7 bases in between. CDR3 size: 10 residues. The CDR3: CAWRRQEQFF. CDR3 nucleotide sequence: TGTGCCTGGAGACGACAGGAGCAGTTCTTC.

There are many counts of this clonotype. This rearrangement joins TRBV5-1 to TRBJ1-1, with D possibly TRBD1 on 6 matching bases. Looked up from germline, CDR1 is SGHRS and CDR2 is YFSETQ. The CDR3 is 15 amino acids. Trimming took 0 bases from V and 3 from J, leaving 12 bases between them. This chain's CDR3 is CASSLVSGGHTEAFF. CDR3 in DNA: TGCGCCAGCAGCTTGGTTTCCGGGGGGCACACTGAAGCTTTCTTT.

Many counts were recorded for this clonotype. This chain connects TRBV5-5 to TRBJ1-5; 9 nucleotides line up with TRBD1. Germline values: CDR1 SGHKS, CDR2 YYEKEE (reference sequence). J was trimmed by 7 bases and V by 3 bases; bases with no gene match: 8. This CDR3 is 15 amino acids long. This chain's CDR3 is CASSSHRGRGQPQHF. The DNA of the CDR3 is TGTGCCAGCAGCTCTCACAGGGGGCGCGGGCAGCCCCAGCATTTT.

This clonotype was observed many times. The chain couples TRBV7-2 to TRBJ2-4; TRBD1 agrees at 9 bases. V lost 7 bases to trimming and J lost 8 bases; unmatched junction nucleotides: 6. In germline, CDR1 is SGHTA, CDR2 FQGNSA. This CDR3 is 13 amino acids long. In DNA, the CDR3 is TGTGCCAGCAACCCGACAGGGGGAGACATTCAGTACTTC. Amino acid sequence: CASNPTGGDIQYF. Full variable domain (missing parts from reference TRBV7-2 and TRBJ2-4): GAGVSQSPSNKVTEKGKDVELRCDPISGHTALYWYRQSLGQGLEFLIYFQGNSAPDKSGLPSDRFSAERTGGSVSTLTIQRTQQEDSAVYLCASNPTGGDIQYFGAGTRLSVL.

This clonotype appeared many times. The chain carries TRBV10-3 and TRBJ1-5, with D unresolved. The germline gives CDR1 ENHRY, CDR2 SYGVKD. V gave up 8 bases and J gave up 3 bases, with 11 bases separating them. The CDR3 runs to 13 residues. CDR3 loop: CAIRSQSNQPQHF. CDR3 coding DNA: TGTGCCATCCGATCACAATCCAATCAGCCCCAGCATTTT.

In its sample, this clonotype was seen many times. The rearrangement links TRBV4-1 to TRBJ2-1; 11 nucleotides line up with TRBD2. The V gene's germline CDR1 is MGHRA and CDR2 YSYEKL. CDR3 size: 16 residues. V shed 2 bases and J 7 bases; nucleotides not matched to a gene: 7. Here the CDR3 DNA reads TGCGCCAGCAGCCAACAATCGGGACTAGCGGCGAATGAGCAGTTCTTC. As protein: CASSQQSGLAANEQFF.

In its sample, this clonotype was seen many times. J is TRBJ2-3 and V is TRBV24-1; D uncertain. CDR1 is KGHDR and CDR2 is SFDVKD in the germline V gene. The V gene lost 4 bases and the J gene lost 0 bases, with 10 bases spanning the gap. The CDR3 loop spans 15 amino acids. In DNA form, the CDR3 reads TGTGCCACCAGTGACCCCCCGGCGAGCACAGATACGCAGTATTTT. Translated, it gives CATSDPPASTDTQYF.

This clonotype has ten or more counts. The rearrangement links TRBV20-1 to TRBJ2-7, with 7 bases fitting TRBD1. The CDR3 totals 14 residues. In germline, CDR1 is DFQATT, CDR2 SNEGSKA (reference sequence). V gave up 4 bases and J gave up 4 bases; unmatched junction bases: 10. The CDR3 DNA is TGCAGTGCTAATCATTTAGGGGGCGGGTACGAGCAGTACTTC. As protein: CSANHLGGGYEQYF.

This clonotype was recorded at least ten times. V gene TRBV6-5 combines with J gene TRBJ2-7; D is unclear. V lost 8 bases and J lost 3, with 11 bases in between. The CDR3 spans 12 residues. Germline assignment: CDR1 MNHEY and CDR2 SVGAGI. The CDR3 bases are TGTGCCAGCGGACGCAAGAACTACGAGCAGTACTTC. This translates into CASGRKNYEQYF.

This clonotype was seen only once. V and J are TRBV5-5 and TRBJ2-1; D unclear. The germline gives CDR1 SGHKS, CDR2 YYEKEE (reference sequence). CDR3 size: 14 residues. Trimming cost V 4 bases and J 5 bases, with 13 bases left between them. CDR3 sequence: CASSLAPANNEQFF. The CDR3 nucleotides are TGTGCCAGCAGCCTTGCCCCAGCGAACAATGAGCAGTTCTTC. The full variable domain, rest sourced from reference TRBV5-5 and TRBJ2-1, is DAGVTQSPTHLIKTRGQQVTLRCSPISGHKSVSWYQQVLGQGPQFIFQYYEKEERGRGNFPDRFSARQFPNYSSELNVNALLLGDSALYLCASSLAPANNEQFFGPGTRLTVL.

This clonotype has at least ten counts. V gene TRBV12-3 or TRBV12-4 combines with J gene TRBJ1-6, with D tentatively TRBD1 (5 bases). V was shortened by 5 bases and J by 14 bases, with 19 bases between the two germline ends. The CDR3 has 14 residues. The CDR3 is CASSTGTPSGALHF. The DNA for the CDR3 is TGTGCCAGCAGTACCGGGACTCCCTCGGGAGCCCTCCACTTT.

This clonotype was observed a handful of times. The V call is TRBV7-6, the J call TRBJ1-3; D may be TRBD1 (5 bases). The CDR3 spans 15 residues. Germline V gives CDR1 SGHVS, CDR2 FNYEAQ. V was shortened by 4 bases and J by 4 bases, with 14 bases between the two germline ends. The CDR3 reads CASSSLTDSGNTIYF. The CDR3 DNA follows: TGTGCCAGCAGCTCCCTGACAGATTCAGGAAACACCATATATTTT.

This clonotype has a count of ten or more. The V and J genes are TRBV12-3 or TRBV12-4 and TRBJ1-4; perhaps TRBD1 as D (5 bases). This CDR3 comprises 17 residues. V was shortened by 7 bases and J by 0 bases, with 18 bases between the two germline ends. CDR3 nucleotide sequence: TGTGCCAGCAAGGTCTTCAAGTGGGGGGCAACTAATGAAAAACTGTTTTTT. Its translation is CASKVFKWGATNEKLFF.

The sample holds a few counts of this clonotype. The rearrangement links TRBV29-1 to TRBJ2-1; 9 nucleotides match TRBD1. Trimming removed 1 base from V and 4 bases from J; junction bases left unmatched: 8. The CDR3 sequence is 16 residues long. Germline CDR1 is SQVTM and CDR2 is ANQGSEA. The CDR3 nucleotides are TGCAGCGTTGAAGTCCTTGGGGACAGGGCGTACAATGAGCAGTTCTTC. It translates to CSVEVLGDRAYNEQFF.

This clonotype was detected many times. J is TRBJ2-5 and V is TRBV5-4; D is perhaps TRBD1 (5 bases). CDR1 and CDR2 (germline): SGHNT, YYREEE (reference sequence). This CDR3 has 14 amino acids. V dropped 4 bases and J dropped 5 bases, with 15 bases sitting between them. The CDR3 sequence is CASSLQGAEETQYF. The CDR3 nucleotides read TGTGCCAGCAGCCTCCAGGGTGCGGAGGAGACCCAGTACTTC.

This clonotype was counted between two and nine times. The V call is TRBV12-3 or TRBV12-4, the J call TRBJ2-1; 14 positions agree with TRBD2. The V segment lost 5 bases and the J segment 15 bases; nucleotides outside the gene matches: 12. There are 15 residues in the CDR3. The CDR3 nucleotides read TGTGCCAGCAGTCCGAGACTAGCGGGGGGGGGAGGCCTGTTCTTC. Translating it yields CASSPRLAGGGGLFF.

This clonotype appeared many times. The chain joins TRBV11-2 to TRBJ2-1; TRBD2 aligns across 10 bases. The germline V gene has CDR1 SGHAT and CDR2 FQNNGV. This CDR3 has 15 amino acids. Unmatched junction bases numbered 7, after V lost 6 bases and J lost 5 bases. The DNA of the CDR3 is TGTGCCAGCAGAAAGACCGGGACTAGCGACAATGAGCAGTTCTTC. Protein product: CASRKTGTSDNEQFF.

This clonotype was seen many times. The gene calls are TRBV5-1 and TRBJ1-1; D is unresolved. The CDR3 sequence is 15 residues long. The germline gives CDR1 SGHRS, CDR2 YFSETQ. Trimming cost V 0 bases and J 0 bases, with 9 bases left between them. CDR3 DNA: TGCGCCAGCAGCTTGGTAGCGGGGATGAACACTGAAGCTTTCTTT. This sequence encodes CASSLVAGMNTEAFF.

This clonotype showed up many times. V and J are TRBV20-1 and TRBJ2-7; TRBD1 matches 8 bases. Germline trimming cut 5 bases from V and 4 bases from J; bases unmatched to any gene: 13. CDR1 is DFQATT, CDR2 SNEGSKA, per germline (reference sequence). The CDR3 consists of 15 residues. The CDR3 loop reads CSARGQGGLDYEQYF. The CDR3 DNA sequence: TGCAGTGCTCGCGGACAGGGAGGTTTGGATTACGAGCAGTACTTC.

This clonotype was recorded at least ten times. The chain couples TRBV5-1 to TRBJ2-5; 7 nucleotides match TRBD1. The CDR3 has 14 amino acids. V lost 0 bases, J lost 4 bases, and 3 bases stayed unmatched. Germline CDR1 reads SGHRS; CDR2 reads YFSETQ. The CDR3 loop is CASSLETGRETQYF. CDR3 in DNA: TGCGCCAGCAGCTTGGAGACAGGGCGAGAGACCCAGTACTTC. The full variable domain, in which reference TRBV5-1 and TRBJ2-5 provide the parts outside the CDR3, is KAGVTQTPRYLIKTRGQQVTLSCSPISGHRSVSWYQQTPGQGLQFLFEYFSETQRNKGNFPGRFSGRQFSNSRSEMNVSTLELGDSALYLCASSLETGRETQYFGPGTRLLVL.